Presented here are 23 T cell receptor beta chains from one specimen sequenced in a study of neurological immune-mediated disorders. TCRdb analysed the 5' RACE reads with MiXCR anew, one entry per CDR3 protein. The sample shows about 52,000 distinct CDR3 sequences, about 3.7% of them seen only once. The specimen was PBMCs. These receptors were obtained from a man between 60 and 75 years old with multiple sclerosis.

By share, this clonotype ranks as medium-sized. The CDR3 reads CASRRGDQPQHF. The CDR3, as DNA: TGTGCCAGCCGCCGGGGGGATCAGCCCCAGCATTTT. V and J are TRBV3-1 and TRBJ1-5, with D possibly TRBD1 on 5 matching bases. This CDR3 is 12 amino acids long. The germline gives CDR1 LGHDT, CDR2 YNNKEL (reference sequence). V gave up 8 bases and J gave up 5 bases, with 10 bases separating them.

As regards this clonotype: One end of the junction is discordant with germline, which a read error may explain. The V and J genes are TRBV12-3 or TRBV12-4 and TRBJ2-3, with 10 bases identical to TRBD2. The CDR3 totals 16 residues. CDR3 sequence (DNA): TGTGCTAGCAGTTTACCGGCTAGCGGGGGTGGAGATAAGCAGTATTTT. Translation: CASSLPASGGGDKQYF.

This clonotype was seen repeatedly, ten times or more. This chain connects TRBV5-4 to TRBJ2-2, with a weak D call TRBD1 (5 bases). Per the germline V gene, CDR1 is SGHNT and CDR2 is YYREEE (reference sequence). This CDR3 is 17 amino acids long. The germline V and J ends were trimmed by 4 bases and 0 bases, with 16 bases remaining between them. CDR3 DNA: TGTGCCAGCAGCCCGCAGGGAACAAATCCGAACACCGGGGAGCTGTTTTTT. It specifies CASSPQGTNPNTGELFF.

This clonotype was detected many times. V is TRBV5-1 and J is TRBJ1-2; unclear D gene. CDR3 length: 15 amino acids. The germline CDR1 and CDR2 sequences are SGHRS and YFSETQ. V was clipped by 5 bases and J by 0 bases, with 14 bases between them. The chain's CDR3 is CASRDGGNSNYGYTF. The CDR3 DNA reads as TGCGCCAGCAGGGACGGAGGGAATTCTAACTATGGCTACACCTTC.

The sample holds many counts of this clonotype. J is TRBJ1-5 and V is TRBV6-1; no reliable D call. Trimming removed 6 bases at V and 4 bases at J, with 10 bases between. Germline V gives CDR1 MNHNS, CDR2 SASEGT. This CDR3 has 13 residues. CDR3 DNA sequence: TGTGCCAGCAGCGAGATCGGGAATCAGCCCCAGCATTTT. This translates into CASSEIGNQPQHF.

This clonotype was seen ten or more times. CDR3 DNA sequence: TGCGCCAGCAGCTTGGTGGGCGGCGGAGAGCATAATTCACCCCTCCACTTT. Its translation: CASSLVGGGEHNSPLHF. The chain recombines TRBV5-1 with TRBJ1-6; no clear D. CDR3 length equals 17 residues. Germline-derived CDR1 and CDR2 are SGHRS and YFSETQ. V lost 0 bases and J 5 bases, leaving 15 bases between the germline ends. Variable domain in full (rest from reference TRBV5-1 and TRBJ1-6): KAGVTQTPRYLIKTRGQQVTLSCSPISGHRSVSWYQQTPGQGLQFLFEYFSETQRNKGNFPGRFSGRQFSNSRSEMNVSTLELGDSALYLCASSLVGGGEHNSPLHFGNGTRLTVT.

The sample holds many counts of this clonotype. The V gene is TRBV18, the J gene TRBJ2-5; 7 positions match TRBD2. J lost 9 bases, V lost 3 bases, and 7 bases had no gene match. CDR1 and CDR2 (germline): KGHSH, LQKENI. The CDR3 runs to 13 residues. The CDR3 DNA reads TGTGCCAGCTCACCTATCGACGCGGGGGCCCAGTACTTC. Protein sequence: CASSPIDAGAQYF.

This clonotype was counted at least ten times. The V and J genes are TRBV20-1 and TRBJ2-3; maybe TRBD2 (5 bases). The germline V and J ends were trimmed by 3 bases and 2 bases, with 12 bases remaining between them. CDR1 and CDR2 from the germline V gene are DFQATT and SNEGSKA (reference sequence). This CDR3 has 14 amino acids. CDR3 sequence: CSASQDFPTDTQYF. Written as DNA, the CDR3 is TGCAGTGCTAGTCAGGACTTTCCCACAGATACGCAGTATTTT.

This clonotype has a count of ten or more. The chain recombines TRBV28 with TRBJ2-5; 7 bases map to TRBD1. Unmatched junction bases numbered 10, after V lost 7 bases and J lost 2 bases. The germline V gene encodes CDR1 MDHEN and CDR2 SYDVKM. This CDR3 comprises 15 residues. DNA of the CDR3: TGTGCCAGCAATTCTCCCGGGACAGATCAAGAGACCCAGTACTTC. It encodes CASNSPGTDQETQYF.

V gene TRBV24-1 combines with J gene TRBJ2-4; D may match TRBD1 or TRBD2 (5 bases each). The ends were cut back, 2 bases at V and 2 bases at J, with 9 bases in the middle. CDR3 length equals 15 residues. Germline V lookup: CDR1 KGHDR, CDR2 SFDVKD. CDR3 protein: CATSDSPGPKNIQYF. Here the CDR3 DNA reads TGTGCCACCAGTGATTCCCCGGGACCCAAAAACATTCAGTACTTC.

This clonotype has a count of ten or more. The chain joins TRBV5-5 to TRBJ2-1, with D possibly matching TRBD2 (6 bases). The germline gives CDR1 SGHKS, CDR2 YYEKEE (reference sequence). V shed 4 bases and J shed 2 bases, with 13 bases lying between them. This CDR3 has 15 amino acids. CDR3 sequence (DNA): TGTGCCAGCAGCCATCCGGGGGTGCCCTACAATGAGCAGTTCTTC. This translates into CASSHPGVPYNEQFF.

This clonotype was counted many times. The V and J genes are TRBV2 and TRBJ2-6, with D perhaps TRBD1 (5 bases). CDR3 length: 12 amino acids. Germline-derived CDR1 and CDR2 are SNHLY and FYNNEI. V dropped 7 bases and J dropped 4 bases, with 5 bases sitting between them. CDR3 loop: CASKGGANVLTF. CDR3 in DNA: TGTGCCAGCAAGGGGGGGGCCAACGTCCTGACTTTC.

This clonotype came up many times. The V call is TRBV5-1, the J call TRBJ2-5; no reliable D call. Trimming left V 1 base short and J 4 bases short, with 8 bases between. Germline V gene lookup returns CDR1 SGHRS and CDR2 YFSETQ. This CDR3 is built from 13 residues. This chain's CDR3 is CASSLFFTETQYF. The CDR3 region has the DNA TGCGCCAGCAGCTTGTTTTTCACAGAGACCCAGTACTTC.

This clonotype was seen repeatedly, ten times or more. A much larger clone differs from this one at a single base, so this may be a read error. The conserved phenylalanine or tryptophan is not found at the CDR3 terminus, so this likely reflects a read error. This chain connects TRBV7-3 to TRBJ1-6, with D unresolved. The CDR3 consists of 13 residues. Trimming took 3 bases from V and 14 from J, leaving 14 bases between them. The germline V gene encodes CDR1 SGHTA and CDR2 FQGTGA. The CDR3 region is CASSLSPPEALHC. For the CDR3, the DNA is TGTGCCAGCAGCTTGTCCCCTCCAGAAGCCCTCCACTGT.

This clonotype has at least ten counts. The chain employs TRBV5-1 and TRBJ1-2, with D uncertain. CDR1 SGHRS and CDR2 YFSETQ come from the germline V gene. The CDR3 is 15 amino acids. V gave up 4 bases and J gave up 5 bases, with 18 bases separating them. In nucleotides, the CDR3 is TGCGCCAGCAGCCCAGCGGCAGTAATACTGTATGGCTACACCTTC. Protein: CASSPAAVILYGYTF.

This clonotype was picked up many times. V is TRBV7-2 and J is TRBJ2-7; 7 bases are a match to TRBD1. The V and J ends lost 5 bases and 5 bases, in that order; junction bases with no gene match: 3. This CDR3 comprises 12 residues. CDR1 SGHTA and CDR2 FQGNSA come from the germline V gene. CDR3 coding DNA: TGTGCCAGCAGCCCACAGGGGAACGAGCAGTACTTC. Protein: CASSPQGNEQYF.

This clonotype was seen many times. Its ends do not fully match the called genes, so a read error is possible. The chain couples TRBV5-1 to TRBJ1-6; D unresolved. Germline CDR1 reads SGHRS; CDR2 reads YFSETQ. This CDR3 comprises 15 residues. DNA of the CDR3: TGCGCCAGCAGCCCGGAAGGCGGATATAATTCACCCATCCACTTT. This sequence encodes CASSPEGGYNSPIHF.

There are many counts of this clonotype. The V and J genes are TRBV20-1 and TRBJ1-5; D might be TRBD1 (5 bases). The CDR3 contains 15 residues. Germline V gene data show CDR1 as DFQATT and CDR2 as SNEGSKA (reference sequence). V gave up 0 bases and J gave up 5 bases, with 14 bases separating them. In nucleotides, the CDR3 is TGCAGTGCTAGAGATCCGCAGAAAGGGGATCAGCCCCAGCATTTT. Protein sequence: CSARDPQKGDQPQHF.

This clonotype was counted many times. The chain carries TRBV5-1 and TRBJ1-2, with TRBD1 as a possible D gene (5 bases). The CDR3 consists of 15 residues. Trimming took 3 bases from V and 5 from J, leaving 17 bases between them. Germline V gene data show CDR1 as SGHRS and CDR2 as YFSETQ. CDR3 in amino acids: CASSSPGLGFYGYTF. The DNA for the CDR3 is TGCGCCAGCAGCTCACCGGGGCTTGGATTTTATGGCTACACCTTC.

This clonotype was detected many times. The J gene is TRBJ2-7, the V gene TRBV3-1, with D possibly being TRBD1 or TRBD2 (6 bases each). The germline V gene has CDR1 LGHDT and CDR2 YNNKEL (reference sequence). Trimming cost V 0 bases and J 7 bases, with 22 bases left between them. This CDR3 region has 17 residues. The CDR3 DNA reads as TGTGCCAGCAGCCAAGATACATCCGTTGCCAGAGGGGGGGAGCAGTACTTC. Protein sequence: CASSQDTSVARGGEQYF.

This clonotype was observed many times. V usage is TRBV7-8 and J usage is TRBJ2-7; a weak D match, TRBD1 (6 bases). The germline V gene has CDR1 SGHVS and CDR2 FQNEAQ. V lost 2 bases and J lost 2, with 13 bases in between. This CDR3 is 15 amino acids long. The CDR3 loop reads CASSLRRDKPYEQYF. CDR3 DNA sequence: TGTGCCAGCAGCTTACGCCGGGACAAGCCCTACGAGCAGTACTTC.

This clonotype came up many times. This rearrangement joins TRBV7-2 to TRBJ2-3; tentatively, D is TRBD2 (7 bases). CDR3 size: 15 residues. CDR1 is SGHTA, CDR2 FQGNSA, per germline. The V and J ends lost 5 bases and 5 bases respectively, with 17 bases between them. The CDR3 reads CASSPGGGYIDTQYF. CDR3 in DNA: TGTGCCAGCAGCCCGGGGGGCGGTTACATAGATACGCAGTATTTT.

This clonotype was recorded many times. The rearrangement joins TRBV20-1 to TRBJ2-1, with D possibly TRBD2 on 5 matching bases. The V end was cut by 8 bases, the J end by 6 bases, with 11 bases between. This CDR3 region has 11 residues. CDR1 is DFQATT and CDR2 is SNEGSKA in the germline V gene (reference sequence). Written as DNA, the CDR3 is TGCAGTAGCGGTTGGAGCAATGAGCAGTTCTTC. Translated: CSSGWSNEQFF.